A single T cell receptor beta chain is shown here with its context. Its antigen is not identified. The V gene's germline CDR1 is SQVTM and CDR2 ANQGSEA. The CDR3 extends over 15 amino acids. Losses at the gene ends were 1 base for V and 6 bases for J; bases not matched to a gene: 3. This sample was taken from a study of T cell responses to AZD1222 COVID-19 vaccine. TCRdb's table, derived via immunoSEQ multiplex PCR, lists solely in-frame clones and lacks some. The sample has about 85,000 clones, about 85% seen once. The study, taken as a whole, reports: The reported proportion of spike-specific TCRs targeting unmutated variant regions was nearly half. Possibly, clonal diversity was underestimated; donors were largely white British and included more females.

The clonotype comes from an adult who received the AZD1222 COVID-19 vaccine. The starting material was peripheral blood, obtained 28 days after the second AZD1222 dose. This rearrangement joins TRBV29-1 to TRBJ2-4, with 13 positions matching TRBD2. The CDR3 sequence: CSVEGTSGSGNIQYF. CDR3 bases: TGCAGCGTTGAAGGGACTAGCGGGAGCGGAAACATTCAGTACTTC.